The 10 T cell receptor beta chains presented below share a single source sample, sequenced in a study of Graves' ophthalmopathy and Graves' hyperthyroidism. RNA transcripts provided the template for amplifying TCR beta CDR3 regions. HTBI-primed first-round RT-PCR preceded second-round multiplex PCR. TCRdb reanalysed the multiplex PCR reads using MiXCR and keeps one entry per CDR3 protein. Of about 480,000 distinct CDR3 sequences in the sample, approximately 15% are singletons; the top ten hold approximately 9.8%. Sequenced sample: blood. The receptors originated from a woman aged 25 to 39 with Graves' ophthalmopathy.

This clonotype was seen repeatedly, ten times or more. The rearrangement uses TRBV7-2 and TRBJ2-2; the D gene is possibly TRBD1 (5 bases). The V end was cut by 2 bases, the J end by 8 bases, with 18 bases between. Germline loops: CDR1 SGHTA, CDR2 FQGNSA. This CDR3 has 16 residues. Written as DNA, the CDR3 is TGTGCCAGCAGCTTACCGGCCAGGGCCCTTGAGGGGGAGCTGTTTTTT. The encoded protein is CASSLPARALEGELFF. The variable domain in full, with the rest retrieved from reference TRBV7-2 and TRBJ2-2, is GAGVSQSPSNKVTEKGKDVELRCDPISGHTALYWYRQSLGQGLEFLIYFQGNSAPDKSGLPSDRFSAERTGGSVSTLTIQRTQQEDSAVYLCASSLPARALEGELFFGEGSRLTVL.

This clonotype has a count of ten or more. This rearrangement joins TRBV24-1 to TRBJ2-2, with TRBD2 as a possible D gene (5 bases). Trimming cost V 4 bases and J 4 bases, with 9 bases left between them. From germline, CDR1 is KGHDR and CDR2 SFDVKD. The CDR3 is 14 residues long. The CDR3 loop reads CATSDWETTGELFF. The CDR3 nucleotides read TGTGCCACCAGTGACTGGGAGACCACCGGGGAGCTGTTTTTT.

V and J are TRBV10-1 and TRBJ1-1; D gene ambiguous. CDR3 length: 17 amino acids. V was pared by 3 bases and J by 1 base, with 18 bases between. CDR1 and CDR2 from the germline V gene are WNHNN and SYGVQD (reference sequence). CDR3 DNA: TGCGCCAGCAGTGAACTTCGGGAGGGAAGGCGGAACACTGAAGCTTTCTTT. This gives the protein CASSELREGRRNTEAFF.

This clonotype appeared many times. The V call is TRBV5-1, the J call TRBJ1-2; 8 bases agree with TRBD1. V lost 4 bases and J lost 3; bases outside the gene matches: 11. Germline CDR1 and CDR2: SGHRS and YFSETQ. This CDR3 is built from 16 residues. CDR3 loop: CASSPVTGVVDYGYTF. CDR3 coding DNA: TGCGCCAGCAGCCCGGTGACAGGGGTGGTAGACTATGGCTACACCTTC.

This clonotype has ten or more counts. The V and J genes are TRBV28 and TRBJ2-7; D unclear. The CDR3 has 11 residues. Between the trimmed V and J ends, which lost 5 bases and 3 bases, there was a span of 5 bases. Germline values: CDR1 MDHEN, CDR2 SYDVKM. In DNA, the CDR3 is TGTGCCAGCAGTCCTCACTACGAGCAGTACTTC. Residues: CASSPHYEQYF.

This clonotype was picked up many times. V usage is TRBV2 and J usage is TRBJ2-5; 7 bases line up with TRBD2. Trimming took 10 bases from V and 5 from J; bases not matched to a gene: 13. Germline values: CDR1 SNHLY, CDR2 FYNNEI. The CDR3 loop spans 14 amino acids. Here the CDR3 DNA reads TGTGCCACCCAAATAGGCGGGAGCCGGGAGACCCAGTACTTC. Residues: CATQIGGSRETQYF.

This clonotype was counted at least ten times. This chain joins TRBV6-5 and TRBJ2-5; D is undetermined. Trimming stripped 2 bases from V and 3 bases from J, with 13 bases between. The CDR3 sequence is 15 residues long. Germline assignment: CDR1 MNHEY and CDR2 SVGAGI. The CDR3 region has the DNA TGTGCCAGCAGTTACCCCTATGGCGGAGAAGAGACCCAGTACTTC. It is translated as CASSYPYGGEETQYF.

This clonotype has a count of ten or more. The gene calls are TRBV6-1 and TRBJ1-1; D is possibly TRBD1 (5 bases). Trimming shortened V by 8 bases and J by 2 bases, and 15 bases separated the two germline ends. This CDR3 spans 14 amino acids. Germline CDR1 MNHNS, CDR2 SASEGT. The CDR3 DNA is TGTGCCAGCCCCGCCGGACATTATAACACTGAAGCTTTCTTT. Its translation is CASPAGHYNTEAFF.

This clonotype showed up many times. The rearrangement links TRBV2 to TRBJ2-5, with D possibly being TRBD2 (7 bases). The CDR3 is 15 residues long. The V end was cut by 7 bases, the J end by 4 bases, with 19 bases between. Per germline, CDR1 SNHLY and CDR2 FYNNEI. The CDR3 spells CASTGGGGGGETQYF. CDR3 sequence (DNA): TGTGCCAGCACTGGAGGAGGGGGGGGCGGAGAGACCCAGTACTTC. The full variable domain, in which reference TRBV2 and TRBJ2-5 provide the parts outside the CDR3, is EPEVTQTPSHQVTQMGQEVILRCVPISNHLYFYWYRQILGQKVEFLVSFYNNEISEKSEIFDDQFSVERPDGSNFTLKIRSTKLEDSAMYFCASTGGGGGGETQYFGPGTRLLVL.

There are many counts of this clonotype. The chain uses TRBV12-3 or TRBV12-4 and TRBJ2-7, with TRBD1 matching 9 bases. The CDR3 spans 14 residues. The ends lost 5 bases at V and 5 bases at J; junction bases unmatched: 7. The CDR3 bases are TGTGCCAGCAGTCTGAGACAGGGGGGAGACGAGCAGTACTTC. It yields the protein CASSLRQGGDEQYF.